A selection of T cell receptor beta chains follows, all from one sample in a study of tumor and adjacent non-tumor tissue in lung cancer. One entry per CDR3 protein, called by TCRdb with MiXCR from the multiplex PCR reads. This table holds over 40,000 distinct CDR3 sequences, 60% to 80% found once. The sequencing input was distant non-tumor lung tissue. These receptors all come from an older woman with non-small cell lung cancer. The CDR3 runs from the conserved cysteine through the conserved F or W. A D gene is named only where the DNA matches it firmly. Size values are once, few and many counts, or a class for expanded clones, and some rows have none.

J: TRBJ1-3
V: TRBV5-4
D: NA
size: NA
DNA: TGTGCCAGCAGCTTGGCGGGTAGCTCTGGAGACACCATATATTTC
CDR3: CASSLAGSSGDTIYF

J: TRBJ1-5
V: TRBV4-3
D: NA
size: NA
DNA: TGCGCCAGCAGCCAAGATGTCGGCGGCTATCAGTCCCAGCATTTT
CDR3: CASSQDVGGYQSQHF

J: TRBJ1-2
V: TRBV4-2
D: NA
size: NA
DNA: TGTGACAGCAGCCATGACGGGACCTCTAATTATGGCTACACCTTC
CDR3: CDSSHDGTSNYGYTF

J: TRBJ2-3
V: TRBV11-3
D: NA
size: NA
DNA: TGTGCCAGCAGCTCTAACACAGATACGCAGTATTTT
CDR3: CASSSNTDTQYF

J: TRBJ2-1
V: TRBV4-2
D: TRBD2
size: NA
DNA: TGTGCCAGTAGCCAATATGGCGGGACTAGTGAGCAGTTCTTC
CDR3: CASSQYGGTSEQFF

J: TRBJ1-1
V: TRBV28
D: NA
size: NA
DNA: TGTGCCAGCAGTTTAGTGCCTCCTACCTATACTGAAACTTTCTTT
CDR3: CASSLVPPTYTETFF

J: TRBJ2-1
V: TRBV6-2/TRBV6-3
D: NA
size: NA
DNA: TGTGCCAGCAGTCCCGCGATTTCCTACAATGAGCACTTCTTC
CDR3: CASSPAISYNEHFF

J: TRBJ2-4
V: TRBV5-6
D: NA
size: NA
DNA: TGTGCCAGCAGTAAGCAGGGTCACGTAGTTGACATTCAGTACTTC
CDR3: CASSKQGHVVDIQYF

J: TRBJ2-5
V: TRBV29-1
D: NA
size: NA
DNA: TGCAGCGATGAAGGGCCCACGGGAGAAGTAGTGACCCAGTACTTC
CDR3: CSDEGPTGEVVTQYF

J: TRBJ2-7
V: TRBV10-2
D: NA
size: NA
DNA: TGCGCCACCACGCATTATGGTGAGCAGTACTTC
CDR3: CATTHYGEQYF

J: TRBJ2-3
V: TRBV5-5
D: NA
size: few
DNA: TGTGCTAGCAGCTTTTTAGAGAAGACAGATACGCAGTATTTT
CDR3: CASSFLEKTDTQYF

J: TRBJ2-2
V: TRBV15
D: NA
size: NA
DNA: TGTGCCACCAGCAGAGATAGACGGCAGACGAGGGCCGGGGAGCTGTTTTTT
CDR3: CATSRDRRQTRAGELFF

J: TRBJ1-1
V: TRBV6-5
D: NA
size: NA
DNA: TGTGCCAGTAACCCGACAGAGAACACTGAAGCTATCTTT
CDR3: CASNPTENTEAIF

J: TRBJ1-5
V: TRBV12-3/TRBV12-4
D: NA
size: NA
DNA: TGTACTAGCAGTTCGAGAGAACAGCCGAATCAGCCCCAGCATTTT
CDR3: CTSSSREQPNQPQHF

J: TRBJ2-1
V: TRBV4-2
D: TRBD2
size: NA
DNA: TGTGCCAGCAGCCAGAAACTAGCGGGGGATAACACGGTGGAGCAGTTTTTC
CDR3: CASSQKLAGDNTVEQFF

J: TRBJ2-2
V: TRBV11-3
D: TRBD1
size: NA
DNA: TGTGCCGGCAGCACAAGGGACAGCAACACCTGGGAGCTGTTTTTT
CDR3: CAGSTRDSNTWELFF

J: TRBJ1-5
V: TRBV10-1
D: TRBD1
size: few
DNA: TGCGCCAGCAGTGAGGGGACAGGGCTTCCCCAGCATTTT
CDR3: CASSEGTGLPQHF

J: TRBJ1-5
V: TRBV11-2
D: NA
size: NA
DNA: TGTGCCAGTAGCTTTACCGGGAGTGAGCCCCAGCTTTTT
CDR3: CASSFTGSEPQLF

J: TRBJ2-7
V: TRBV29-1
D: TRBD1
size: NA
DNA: TGCAGGGTTGAGGGACAGACATACGGGCAGTACTTC
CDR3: CRVEGQTYGQYF

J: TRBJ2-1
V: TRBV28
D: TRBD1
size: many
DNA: TGTGCCAGCACTACTGGACAGGGGGCCAATGAGCAGTTCTTC
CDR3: CASTTGQGANEQFF

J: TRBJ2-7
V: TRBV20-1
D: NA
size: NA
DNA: TGCAGTGCTAGTCCATGGGATTGCCCCCATGGCCACGAGCAGTACTTC
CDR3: CSASPWDCPHGHEQYF

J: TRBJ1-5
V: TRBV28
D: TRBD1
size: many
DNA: TGTGCCAGCAGTCACCGGACAGGGGACAATCAGCCCCAGCATTTT
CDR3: CASSHRTGDNQPQHF

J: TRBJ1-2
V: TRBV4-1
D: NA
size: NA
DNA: TGCGCCAGCAGCCCGACATGGTCTGGGGGCTATGGCTACACTTTC
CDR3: CASSPTWSGGYGYTF

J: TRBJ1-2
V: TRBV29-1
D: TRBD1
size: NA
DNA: TGCATCGTTGAGCTACTTGCCGGACAGGATAACTATGGCTACACCTTC
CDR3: CIVELLAGQDNYGYTF

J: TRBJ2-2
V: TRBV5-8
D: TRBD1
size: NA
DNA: TGTGCCAACAGCATGTGGCCAGGGGGCACCGGGAAGCTGTTTTTT
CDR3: CANSMWPGGTGKLFF

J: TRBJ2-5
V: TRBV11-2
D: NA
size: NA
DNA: TGTGCCAGCAGCTTATCCAGGGGAAACGGTTATACGGAGACCCAGTACTTC
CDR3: CASSLSRGNGYTETQYF

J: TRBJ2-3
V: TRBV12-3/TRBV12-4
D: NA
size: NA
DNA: TGTGCCAGCAATTCAGCCGGGAGAGGGGCGACAGATACGCAGTATTTT
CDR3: CASNSAGRGATDTQYF

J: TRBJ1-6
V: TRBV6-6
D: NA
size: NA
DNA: TGTGCCAGCAGTTTTGATGAAGAGAGCTCATATAAATCGCCCCTCCACTTT
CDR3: CASSFDEESSYKSPLHF

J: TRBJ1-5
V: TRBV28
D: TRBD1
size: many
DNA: TGTGCCAGCAGTCCTCCGACAGGGTATCAGCCCCAGCATTTT
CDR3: CASSPPTGYQPQHF

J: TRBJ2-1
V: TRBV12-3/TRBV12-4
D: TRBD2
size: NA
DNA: TGTGCCAGGAGTTCCCTAGCGGGAGGACCTTACAATGAGCAGTTCTTC
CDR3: CARSSLAGGPYNEQFF

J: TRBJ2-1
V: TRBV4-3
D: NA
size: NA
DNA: TGTGCCAGCAACCAAGATCCAAGGGGGATGAATGAGCAGTTCTTC
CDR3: CASNQDPRGMNEQFF

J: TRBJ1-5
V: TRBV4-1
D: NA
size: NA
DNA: TGCGCCAGCAGCCCAGCCGGGAATAGCAATCAGCTCCGGCATTTT
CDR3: CASSPAGNSNQLRHF

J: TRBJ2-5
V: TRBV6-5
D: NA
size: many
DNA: TGTGCCAGCAGTTACCCTACGTTCGACAGGATAAGGGGGTACCAAGAGACCCAGTACTTC
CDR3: CASSYPTFDRIRGYQETQYF

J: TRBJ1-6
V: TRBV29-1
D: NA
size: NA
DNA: TGCAGCGTTACTGCAGGGATGAATCCACCCCTCCACTTT
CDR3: CSVTAGMNPPLHF

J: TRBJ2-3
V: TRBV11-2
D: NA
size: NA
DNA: TGTGCCAGCAGCCCGGAGATTAGGGTCACAGACACGCAGTATTTT
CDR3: CASSPEIRVTDTQYF

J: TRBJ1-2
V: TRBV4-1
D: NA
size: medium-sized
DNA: TGCGCCAGCAGCCAAACCGCCGGCCTCTATGGCTACACCTTC
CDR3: CASSQTAGLYGYTF

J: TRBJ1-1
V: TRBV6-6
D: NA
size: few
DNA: TGTGCCAGCAGCACGGAGGGGGACACTGAAACTCTCTTT
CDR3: CASSTEGDTETLF